This T cell receptor beta chain was documented in a study of blood T cell repertoires in COVID-19. Sequencing was performed with immunoSEQ multiplex PCR; in TCRdb, only in-frame clones are kept and a portion is missing. The data contain 250,000 to 300,000 clones, over 75% of them singletons. All enrollees were roughly 18 to 89 years old and from roughly 26 US areas. Two negative PCRs, clearance, or symptom resolution had been documented for recovered Cohort 3 donors. The length of the CDR3 is 11 residues. Germline loops: CDR1 MNHEY, CDR2 SMNVEV (reference sequence). V lost 8 bases to trimming and J lost 1 base, with 6 bases between them.

The chain links TRBV27 to TRBJ2-7; D is unresolved. Sequences were obtained from PBMCs or T cells enriched from blood (not recorded which). This receptor was taken from a woman in her thirties who had recovered from COVID-19. The CDR3 here is CASAGSYEQYF. The DNA of the CDR3 is TGTGCCAGCGCAGGATCCTACGAGCAGTACTTC.